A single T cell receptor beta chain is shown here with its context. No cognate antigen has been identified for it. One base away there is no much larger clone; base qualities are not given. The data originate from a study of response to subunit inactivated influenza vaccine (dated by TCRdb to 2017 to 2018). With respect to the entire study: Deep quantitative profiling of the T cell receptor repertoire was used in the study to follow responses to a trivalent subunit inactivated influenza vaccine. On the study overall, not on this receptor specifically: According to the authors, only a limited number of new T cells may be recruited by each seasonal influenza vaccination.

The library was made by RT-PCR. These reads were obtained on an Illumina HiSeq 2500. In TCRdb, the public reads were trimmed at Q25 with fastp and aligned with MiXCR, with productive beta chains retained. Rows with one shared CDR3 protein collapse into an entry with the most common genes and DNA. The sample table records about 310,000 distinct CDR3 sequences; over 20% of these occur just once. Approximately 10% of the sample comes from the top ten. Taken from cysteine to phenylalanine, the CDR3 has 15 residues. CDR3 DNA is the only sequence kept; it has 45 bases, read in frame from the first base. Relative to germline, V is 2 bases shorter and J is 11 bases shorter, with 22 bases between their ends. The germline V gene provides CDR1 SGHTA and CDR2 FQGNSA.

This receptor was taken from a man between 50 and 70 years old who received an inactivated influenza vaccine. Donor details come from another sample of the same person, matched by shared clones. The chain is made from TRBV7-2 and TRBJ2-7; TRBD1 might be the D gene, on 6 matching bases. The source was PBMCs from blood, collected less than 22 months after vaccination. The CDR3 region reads CASSLTIGVSAGEYF. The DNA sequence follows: TGTGCCAGCAGCTTAACTATCGGTGTTAGTGCAGGGGAGTACTTC.